This T cell receptor beta chain was recorded in a study of T cell responses to AZD1222 COVID-19 vaccine. Regarding the study as a whole: Spike-specific TCR breadth and depth grew following two AZD1222 doses. Clonal diversity may have been underestimated, and the donors were mostly white British, with more females than males.

This CDR3 spans 13 amino acids. With 6 bases removed from V and 4 bases from J, the gap between germline ends came to 10 bases. Here immunoSEQ multiplex PCR was the method, and the copy in TCRdb shows in-frame clones only, minus some. The data contain 75,000 to 100,000 clones, around nine tenths of them singletons. As regards this clone: Antigen specificity is unknown.

The TCR sequence derives from an adult in good health. The chain carries TRBV12-3 or TRBV12-4 and TRBJ1-3; no definite D call. Sequenced here: peripheral blood, sampled on day 0 of AZD1222 vaccination. This chain's CDR3 is CASRPGSGNTIYF. CDR3 nucleotide sequence: TGTGCCAGCAGACCAGGTAGCGGAAACACCATATATTTT.